One and the same sample provided the 27 T cell receptor beta chains below, sequenced in a study of T cells in Graves' hyperthyroidism and ophthalmopathy. Amplification targeted TCR beta CDR3 regions from RNA transcripts. With the HTBI primer set, the TCR CDR3 went through a first round of RT-PCR. TCRdb ran MiXCR on the multiplex PCR reads and lists one entry per CDR3 protein. The repertoire holds about 580,000 distinct CDR3 sequences, with approximately 15% as singletons. The sample consisted of blood. These receptor sequences come from a woman in her twenties or thirties with Graves' hyperthyroidism that later progressed to Graves' ophthalmopathy.

This clonotype was seen repeatedly, ten times or more. V and J are TRBV11-3 and TRBJ2-1; TRBD2 matches at 10 bases. The germline gives CDR1 SGHNT, CDR2 YENEEA. V shed 0 bases and J 7 bases; nucleotides not matched to a gene: 6. The CDR3 spans 16 residues. The CDR3 region is CASSLDVLAGVNEQFF. The CDR3 DNA follows: TGTGCCAGCAGCTTAGATGTGCTAGCGGGAGTAAATGAGCAGTTCTTC.

This clonotype showed up many times. This rearrangement joins TRBV7-8 to TRBJ1-2; D gene uncertain. Germline values: CDR1 SGHVS, CDR2 FQNEAQ. Trimming took off 4 bases at V and 4 bases at J, with 13 bases between the two ends. The CDR3 is made up of 14 amino acids. The CDR3 loop reads CASSWLGEGYGYTF. As DNA, the CDR3 is TGTGCCAGCAGCTGGCTCGGGGAGGGCTATGGCTACACCTTC.

This clonotype was picked up many times. The chain uses TRBV6-2 or TRBV6-3 and TRBJ2-3, with D tentatively TRBD1 (6 bases). With 6 bases removed from V and 2 bases from J, the gap between germline ends came to 12 bases. CDR3 length: 14 amino acids. Germline loops: CDR1 MNHEY, CDR2 SVGEGT. The CDR3 is CASRKGGSTDTQYF. As DNA, the CDR3 is TGTGCCAGCAGAAAAGGGGGATCCACAGATACGCAGTATTTT.

This clonotype has ten or more counts. The chain links TRBV7-2 to TRBJ2-3; TRBD2 agrees at 7 bases. The germline gives CDR1 SGHTA, CDR2 FQGNSA. The V gene end was trimmed by 1 base and the J gene end by 10 bases; junction bases not matched to a gene: 14. The CDR3 is made up of 16 amino acids. The CDR3 protein is CASSLGGRAFQGAQYF. CDR3 DNA: TGTGCCAGCAGCTTAGGAGGGAGGGCATTTCAGGGAGCGCAGTATTTT.

At least ten counts were recorded for this clonotype. The V call is TRBV12-3 or TRBV12-4, the J call TRBJ1-2, with D hard to call. V lost 5 bases, J lost 3 bases, and 7 bases lay in between. The CDR3 contains 12 residues. CDR3 sequence: CASSPQDYGYTF. CDR3 DNA: TGTGCCAGCAGTCCTCAGGACTATGGCTACACCTTC.

This clonotype was seen at least ten times. CDR3 loop: CASLAGGRQETQYF. The CDR3 nucleotides are TGTGCCAGCTTAGCGGGAGGTCGTCAAGAGACCCAGTACTTC. The V and J genes are TRBV6-1 and TRBJ2-5; 10 bases are shared with TRBD2. The CDR3 is made up of 14 amino acids. The V gene's germline CDR1 is MNHNS and CDR2 SASEGT. V lost 8 bases, J lost 2 bases, and 5 bases stayed unmatched.

This clonotype appeared many times. J is TRBJ2-7 and V is TRBV12-3 or TRBV12-4; 12 bases map to TRBD2. V shed 5 bases, J shed 0 bases, and the junction held 8 bases outside the gene matches. The CDR3 spans 17 residues. In DNA form, the CDR3 reads TGTGCCAGCAGTCCCGGGACTAGCGGGTTGAGCTCCTACGAGCAGTACTTC. Residues: CASSPGTSGLSSYEQYF.

There are many counts of this clonotype. V gene TRBV2 combines with J gene TRBJ2-5; 11 bases agree with TRBD2. Trimming removed 10 bases from V and 6 bases from J; junction bases left unmatched: 10. There are 14 residues in the CDR3. Germline-derived CDR1 and CDR2 are SNHLY and FYNNEI. In DNA, the CDR3 is TGTGCCATTACACCACTAGCGGGAGATAAGACCCAGTACTTC. Translating gives CAITPLAGDKTQYF.

There are many counts of this clonotype. The CDR3 is CASSPGSSNYGYTF. CDR3 in DNA: TGTGCCAGCAGCCCAGGCAGTTCGAACTATGGCTACACCTTC. The V call is TRBV28, the J call TRBJ1-2; D call uncertain. The CDR3 runs to 14 residues. CDR1 is MDHEN, CDR2 SYDVKM, per germline. V was clipped by 6 bases and J by 2 bases, with 13 bases between them.

About this clonotype: At one of its ends the junction is not consistent with the germline gene, which may arise from a read error. Here the CDR3 DNA reads TGTGCCAGCAGCGTAGGAGTGAACTCTGAAGCTTTCTTT. It specifies CASSVGVNSEAFF. V usage is TRBV9 and J usage is TRBJ1-1, with D hard to call. The CDR3 is 13 residues long. Germline CDR1 is SGDLS and CDR2 is YYNGEE.

This clonotype was seen repeatedly, ten times or more. The rearrangement links TRBV9 to TRBJ1-2; D gene uncertain. The germline V gene has CDR1 SGDLS and CDR2 YYNGEE. Trimming left V 0 bases short and J 7 bases short, with 19 bases between. The CDR3 contains 16 residues. The CDR3 region is CASSVVGSSSTSGYTF. In DNA form, the CDR3 reads TGTGCCAGCAGCGTAGTCGGTTCCAGCTCTACCTCTGGCTACACCTTC.

This clonotype has at least ten counts. V usage is TRBV12-3 or TRBV12-4 and J usage is TRBJ1-1; 7 nucleotides line up with TRBD1. Trimming took 6 bases from V and 4 from J; bases not matched to a gene: 8. The CDR3 totals 14 residues. CDR3 sequence: CASSRSTGSTEAFF. CDR3 in DNA: TGTGCCAGCAGCCGATCGACAGGGAGCACTGAAGCTTTCTTT.

As concerns this clonotype: It may be a read error: a sequence one base away is much more abundant. Here the CDR3 omits its conserved ending phenylalanine or tryptophan, so a read error is the likely source. The chain uses TRBV20-1 and TRBJ2-5; 11 nucleotides line up with TRBD2. Germline assignment: CDR1 DFQATT and CDR2 SNEGSKA (reference sequence). The CDR3 totals 11 residues. As DNA, the CDR3 is TGCCTAGCGGGAGGTGGGGAGACCCAGTACCTC. It is translated as CLAGGGETQYL.

This clonotype was observed a few times. The V call is TRBV7-2, the J call TRBJ2-7; 13 positions agree with TRBD2. V was clipped by 4 bases and J by 5 bases; unmatched bases: 2. This CDR3 region has 14 residues. Germline CDR1 and CDR2: SGHTA and FQGNSA. CDR3 nucleotides: TGTGCCAGCAGCTCGGGACTAGCGGGAAACGAGCAGTACTTC. Its protein product is CASSSGLAGNEQYF.

The chain employs TRBV20-1 and TRBJ1-2; D is possibly TRBD1 (5 bases). V lost 6 bases to trimming and J lost 6 bases, with 17 bases between them. The CDR3 runs to 13 residues. The germline gives CDR1 DFQATT, CDR2 SNEGSKA (reference sequence). CDR3: CSAQTGTENGYTF. DNA of the CDR3: TGCAGTGCGCAAACCGGGACGGAGAATGGCTACACCTTC.

This clonotype appeared a single time. A single base separates this from a much larger clone, so it may be a read error. This chain joins TRBV14 and TRBJ1-3, with D possibly TRBD1 on 6 matching bases. Germline lookup yields CDR1 SGHDN and CDR2 FVKESK. With 5 bases removed from V and 0 bases from J, the gap between germline ends came to 8 bases. The CDR3 length is 14 residues. The CDR3 reads CASSWTVSGNTIYF. The CDR3, as DNA: TGTGCCAGCAGCTGGACAGTCTCTGGAAACACCATATATTTT.

The genes are TRBV20-1 and TRBJ1-5, with no clear D. CDR1 DFQATT and CDR2 SNEGSKA come from the germline V gene (reference sequence). The V end lost 5 bases, the J end lost 0 bases, and 14 bases lay between the germline ends. The CDR3 is 15 amino acids. The CDR3 loop is CSASGYSTSNQPQHF. CDR3 nucleotide sequence: TGCAGTGCTTCCGGGTACTCCACTAGCAATCAGCCCCAGCATTTT.

At least ten counts were recorded for this clonotype. The genes are TRBV29-1 and TRBJ2-5; 11 bases are shared with TRBD2. This CDR3 is built from 14 residues. Per the germline V gene, CDR1 is SQVTM and CDR2 is ANQGSEA. After removal of 3 bases from V and 6 bases from J, the junction contained 6 bases not matched to a gene. Written as DNA, the CDR3 is TGCAGCGTTGATACTAGCGGGAGTACCAAGACCCAGTACTTC. It encodes CSVDTSGSTKTQYF.

This clonotype has at least ten counts. DNA of the CDR3: TGTGCCATCAGCACCGGGACAATGAACACTGAAGCTTTCTTT. It translates to CAISTGTMNTEAFF. The V gene is TRBV10-3, the J gene TRBJ1-1, with a tentative D call TRBD1 (6 bases). The V and J ends lost 6 bases and 0 bases respectively, with 11 bases between them. The germline CDR1 and CDR2 sequences are ENHRY and SYGVKD. The CDR3 has 14 residues.

This clonotype was detected ten times or more. This chain joins TRBV15 and TRBJ2-3; 10 bases are a match to TRBD2. Trimming cost V 4 bases and J 4 bases; bases outside gene matches: 14. CDR1 is LNHNV and CDR2 is YYDKDF in the germline V gene (reference sequence). This CDR3 has 18 amino acids. In nucleotides, the CDR3 is TGTGCCACCAGCACTAGACCGGGACTAGCGAACGGGGCAGATACGCAGTATTTT. This gives the protein CATSTRPGLANGADTQYF.

At least ten counts were recorded for this clonotype. V is TRBV24-1 and J is TRBJ1-2; weak D call: TRBD1 (6 bases). The germline gives CDR1 KGHDR, CDR2 SFDVKD. V was trimmed by 0 bases and J by 0 bases, leaving 25 bases between them. The CDR3 is made up of 21 amino acids. The CDR3 region is CATSDLQVFVGRGQANYGYTF. CDR3 nucleotide sequence: TGTGCCACCAGTGATTTGCAAGTTTTTGTTGGCAGGGGCCAAGCTAACTATGGCTACACCTTC.

This clonotype was detected ten times or more. The genes are TRBV30 and TRBJ2-7; no clear D. This CDR3 has 9 residues. The germline V gene encodes CDR1 GTSNPN and CDR2 SVGIG (reference sequence). V lost 6 bases to trimming and J lost 3 bases, with 3 bases between them. In DNA, the CDR3 is TGTGCCTGCGGCTACGAGCAGTACTTC. Protein product: CACGYEQYF. Drawing the rest from reference TRBV30 and TRBJ2-7, the complete variable domain is SQTIHQWPATLVQPVGSPLSLECTVEGTSNPNLYWYRQAAGRGLQLLFYSVGIGQISSEVPQNLSASRPQDRQFILSSKKLLLSDSGFYLCACGYEQYFGPGTRLTVT.

The J gene is TRBJ2-5, the V gene TRBV20-1; maybe TRBD2 (5 bases). V shed 1 base and J shed 1 base, with 7 bases lying between them. The CDR3 is made up of 13 amino acids. CDR1 is DFQATT, CDR2 SNEGSKA, per germline (reference sequence). This CDR3 is CSARVGSQETQYF. CDR3 DNA sequence: TGCAGTGCTAGAGTAGGGAGCCAAGAGACCCAGTACTTC.

The rearrangement uses TRBV6-1 and TRBJ2-7, with 11 bases identical to TRBD2. Germline trimming cut 6 bases from V and 6 bases from J; bases unmatched to any gene: 13. CDR3 length: 16 amino acids. Germline V gene lookup returns CDR1 MNHNS and CDR2 SASEGT. The CDR3 loop is CASRQGGSGRAAEQYF. In DNA form, the CDR3 reads TGTGCCAGCAGACAAGGGGGTAGCGGGAGGGCCGCCGAGCAGTACTTC.

This chain uses TRBV20-1 with TRBJ1-5, with TRBD1 as a possible D gene (6 bases). Trimming pared 5 bases from V and 0 bases from J, leaving 11 bases between. CDR3 length: 14 residues. CDR1 is DFQATT, CDR2 SNEGSKA, per germline (reference sequence). This CDR3 is CSAFDRYSNQPQHF. The CDR3 DNA reads TGCAGTGCTTTTGACAGGTATAGCAATCAGCCCCAGCATTTT.

The chain's CDR3 is CASGGEGTEAFF. The CDR3 bases are TGTGCCAGCGGAGGGGAGGGCACTGAAGCTTTCTTT. This chain connects TRBV7-9 to TRBJ1-1, with D possibly TRBD1 on 5 matching bases. Germline V lookup: CDR1 SEHNR, CDR2 FQNEAQ (reference sequence). Trimming pared 8 bases from V and 4 bases from J, leaving 11 bases between. This CDR3 region has 12 residues.

Ten or more counts support this clonotype. V is TRBV20-1 and J is TRBJ1-4, with 7 bases fitting TRBD1. The junction had 3 bases not matched to a gene; V was cut back by 1 base and J by 4 bases. The CDR3 extends over 14 amino acids. Germline V lookup: CDR1 DFQATT, CDR2 SNEGSKA (reference sequence). CDR3 sequence: CSARVGQVNEKLFF. CDR3 sequence (DNA): TGCAGTGCTAGAGTAGGACAGGTTAATGAAAAACTGTTTTTT.